This T cell receptor beta chain stems from a study of shared clonotypes between healthy human individuals. A CD45RA+ naive subset and a CD45RA-negative memory subset were split from CD4+ cells. V gave up 1 base and J gave up 13 bases, with 15 bases separating them. CDR3 length: 13 residues. Per the germline V gene, CDR1 is SGHNT and CDR2 is YYREEE (reference sequence). Data came from immunoSEQ multiplex PCR; TCRdb stores just in-frame clones and leaves some out. This table has about 1,500,000 clones, 96% appearing once. V is TRBV5-4 and J is TRBJ2-1; D is uncertain. The clonotype originates from a man aged 30-40 years in good health. The sequencing input was naive CD4+ T cells sorted from blood. Specified subset: CD45RA+ positively selected. This chain's CDR3 is CASSLLPPSGQFF. The CDR3 DNA reads as TGTGCCAGCAGCTTGCTCCCACCCAGTGGACAGTTCTTC.